This T cell receptor beta chain was recovered during a study of cytotoxic CD8 clonotypes in ibrutinib-treated CLL. Regarding the study as a whole: Investigators sampled sustained-remission and progressing patients at differing times.

Using immunoSEQ multiplex PCR, the repertoire was profiled, and TCRdb retains in-frame clones only, with some absent. The sample records about 39,000 clones, approximately 67% being singletons. Germline V gives CDR1 SGDLS, CDR2 YYNGEE. V was trimmed by 2 bases and J by 1 base, leaving 13 bases between them. This CDR3 is built from 15 residues. Concerning this clone itself: Its matching antigen is unknown.

This sample comprised PBMCs, obtained at disease progression, from a patient treated with ibrutinib. The TCR sequence derives from a human donor with chronic lymphocytic leukemia. The genes are TRBV9 and TRBJ2-7; a weak D match, TRBD1 (5 bases). CDR3 in DNA: TGTGCCAGCAGCGTGAGCCCCCAGGGATCCTACGAGCAGTACTTC. It codes for CASSVSPQGSYEQYF.